This is a list of T cell receptor beta chains from one sample in a study of radiation and T cells in renal cell carcinoma. Repertoires were generated with immunoSEQ multiplex PCR, while TCRdb's copy carries only in-frame clones and drops some. The table lists about 49,000 clones, about 83% of them singletons. Sequencing used blood, obtained from a patient whose treatment included radiotherapy and nephrectomy. All receptors come from a woman aged 70-85 years with renal cell carcinoma. Both conserved end residues are part of each CDR3. The D gene is left open where the match is weak. The size entry is marked missing in some rows and otherwise reads once, few, many or a size class.

J,V,size,D,CDR3,DNA
TRBJ2-7,TRBV23-1,.,TRBD2,CASSRGRPAYEQYF,TGCGCCAGCAGTCGCGGGAGGCCGGCCTACGAGCAGTACTTC
TRBJ2-2,TRBV27,once,.,CASSSILFGRRRTGELFF,TGTGCCAGCAGCTCAATCTTGTTTGGGCGCCGCAGGACCGGGGAGCTGTTTTTT
TRBJ2-5,TRBV5-1,.,.,CASSSNQETQYF,TGCGCCAGCAGCTCCAATCAAGAGACCCAGTACTTC
TRBJ1-2,TRBV19,.,TRBD1,CASRGQGSGYTF,TGTGCCAGTAGGGGACAGGGCTCTGGCTACACCTTC
TRBJ1-5,TRBV7-3,.,.,CASSLKGFQPQHF,TGTGCCAGCAGCTTAAAGGGTTTCCAGCCCCAGCATTTT
TRBJ1-3,TRBV6-6,.,.,CASSYGGRSSGNTIYF,TGTGCCAGCAGTTACGGGGGACGGAGCTCTGGAAACACCATATATTTT
TRBJ2-3,TRBV11-2,once,TRBD1,CASSLLGQGVRDTQYF,TGTGCCAGCAGCTTACTTGGTCAGGGGGTCAGAGATACGCAGTATTTT
TRBJ1-2,TRBV27,few,.,CATWNYGYTF,TGTGCCACGTGGAACTATGGCTACACCTTC
TRBJ2-7,TRBV7-8,.,TRBD1,CASSLGQGWQYF,TGTGCCAGCAGCCTAGGACAGGGGTGGCAGTACTTC
TRBJ2-7,TRBV28,.,.,CASNTGLTYEQYF,TGTGCCAGCAATACGGGCCTCACCTACGAGCAGTACTTC
TRBJ2-7,TRBV6-8,.,.,CASSLNLRYEQYF,TGTGCCAGCAGTCTAAACCTCCGCTACGAGCAGTACTTC
TRBJ1-1,TRBV4-1,.,.,CASSQGEGSWGQNTEAFF,TGCGCCAGCAGCCAAGGGGAGGGGTCGTGGGGGCAGAACACTGAAGCTTTCTTT
TRBJ2-1,TRBV9,.,.,CASSDYGNSYNEQFF,TGTGCCAGCAGCGATTACGGAAATTCCTACAATGAGCAGTTCTTC
TRBJ1-4,TRBV7-9,.,.,CASSLSTRNEKLFF,TGTGCCAGCAGCTTAAGCACCCGCAATGAAAAACTGTTTTTT
TRBJ2-3,TRBV5-8,.,.,CASSLRQFTDTQYF,TGTGCCAGCAGCTTGAGACAGTTCACAGATACGCAGTATTTT
TRBJ1-4,TRBV18,.,.,CASSPRGASNEKLFF,TGTGCCAGCTCACCCCGGGGGGCGTCAAATGAAAAACTGTTTTTT
TRBJ1-2,TRBV6-6,.,.,CASTKEGDYGYTF,TGTGCCAGCACTAAAGAGGGGGACTATGGCTACACCTTC
TRBJ1-5,TRBV19,.,TRBD1,CASSIDRAGGEPQHF,TGTGCCAGTAGCATAGACAGGGCAGGTGGGGAGCCCCAGCATTTT
TRBJ2-5,TRBV5-4,once,TRBD1,CASSSTGGQETQYF,TGTGCCAGCAGTTCGACAGGGGGACAAGAGACCCAGTACTTC
TRBJ2-5,TRBV19,.,.,CASSRTVQETQYF,TGTGCCAGTAGTAGGACAGTCCAAGAGACCCAGTACTTC
TRBJ2-2,TRBV27,.,.,CASSSGQTNTGELFF,TGTGCCAGCAGTTCCGGACAGACCAACACCGGGGAGCTGTTTTTT
TRBJ2-1,TRBV30,few,.,CAWDPGTPSYNEQFF,TGTGCCTGGGACCCCGGGACCCCGTCCTACAATGAGCAGTTCTTC
TRBJ2-7,TRBV7-2,.,TRBD2,CASSPGSGHTEQYF,TGTGCCAGCAGCCCTGGTAGCGGGCATACAGAGCAGTACTTC
TRBJ2-7,TRBV11-2,.,TRBD1,CASSFTRGQVYEQYF,TGTGCCAGCAGCTTCACCAGGGGGCAGGTCTACGAGCAGTACTTC
TRBJ2-7,TRBV19,few,TRBD1,CATSGTGVSEQYF,TGTGCCACCTCCGGGACAGGGGTATCCGAGCAGTACTTC
TRBJ2-1,TRBV29-1,few,.,CGGGTYNEQFF,TGCGGAGGCGGGACCTACAATGAGCAGTTCTTC
TRBJ2-3,TRBV27,.,TRBD2,CASSLSPSGSTDTQYF,TGTGCCAGCAGTTTATCGCCTAGCGGAAGCACAGATACGCAGTATTTT
TRBJ2-7,TRBV5-1,.,TRBD2,CASSRTSGYEQYF,TGCGCCAGCAGCAGGACTAGCGGCTACGAGCAGTACTTC
TRBJ2-5,TRBV1,.,.,CTSSRPSGGALEETQYF,TGCACCAGCAGCCGACCTAGCGGGGGGGCTTTAGAAGAGACCCAGTACTTC
TRBJ2-1,TRBV30,.,TRBD1,CAWSFTLTGNEQFF,TGTGCCTGGAGTTTCACACTGACAGGGAATGAGCAGTTCTTC
TRBJ1-2,TRBV4-1,.,TRBD1,CASSPQPGTGGQFGYTF,TGCGCCAGCAGCCCACAACCCGGGACAGGGGGCCAATTTGGCTACACCTTC
TRBJ2-3,TRBV5-4,.,TRBD1,CASSRGTETSTDTQYF,TGTGCCAGCAGCCGAGGGACAGAGACTAGCACAGATACGCAGTATTTT
TRBJ1-4,TRBV7-2,.,.,CASSSRTDSNEKLFF,TGTGCCAGCAGCTCTCGGACCGACTCTAATGAAAAACTGTTTTTT
TRBJ2-7,TRBV10-3,.,.,CAISARRTYEQYF,TGTGCCATCAGTGCTCGGAGAACCTACGAGCAGTACTTC
TRBJ2-4,TRBV19,.,TRBD1,CASSTQGAIAKNIQYF,TGTGCCAGTAGTACGCAGGGGGCAATAGCCAAAAACATTCAGTACTTC
TRBJ2-7,TRBV5-1,.,.,CASSLVWEYEQYF,TGCGCCAGCAGCTTGGTTTGGGAATACGAGCAGTACTTC
TRBJ2-2,TRBV9,once,.,CASSTRGTNTGELFF,TGTGCCAGCAGCACCCGGGGAACTAACACCGGGGAGCTGTTTTTT
TRBJ1-1,TRBV27,.,.,CASTPGGVIGRETEAFF,TGTGCCAGCACCCCGGGGGGGGTAATCGGAAGAGAAACTGAAGCTTTCTTT
TRBJ2-1,TRBV29-1,.,.,CSVRPGGGYNEQFF,TGCAGCGTTCGGCCCGGAGGGGGTTACAATGAGCAGTTCTTC
TRBJ2-7,TRBV13,few,TRBD2,CASSSLGLAASYEQYF,TGTGCCAGCAGCTCACTTGGACTAGCGGCCTCCTACGAGCAGTACTTC
TRBJ2-7,TRBV4-1,once,.,CASSPREAYEQYF,TGCGCCAGCAGCCCGAGGGAGGCCTACGAGCAGTACTTC
TRBJ2-1,TRBV27,few,TRBD2,CASSPPRLAGDRSYNEQFF,TGTGCCAGCAGTCCCCCGAGACTAGCGGGAGATAGGTCCTACAATGAGCAGTTCTTC
TRBJ2-7,TRBV5-1,.,.,CASSPGAGSSYEQYF,TGCGCCAGCAGCCCCGGGGCGGGGAGCTCCTACGAGCAGTACTTC
TRBJ2-1,TRBV20-1,.,TRBD1,CSARDRVSKFF,TGCAGTGCCCGCGACAGGGTTAGTAAGTTCTTC
TRBJ1-2,TRBV11-2,once,TRBD1,CASNRQGPMTNYGYTF,TGTGCCAGCAACCGACAGGGTCCCATGACTAACTATGGCTACACCTTC
TRBJ1-1,TRBV2,.,TRBD1,CASSFLSGTGGTEAFF,TGTGCCAGCAGCTTCCTTTCCGGGACAGGGGGCACTGAAGCTTTCTTT
TRBJ2-2,TRBV7-2,.,TRBD2,CASSLRPAGYDGGELFF,TGTGCCAGCAGCTTACGCCCAGCGGGGTACGATGGCGGGGAGCTGTTTTTT
TRBJ2-7,TRBV11-3,.,.,CASSLGSGGVDEQYF,TGTGCCAGCAGCTTAGGTTCGGGGGGCGTCGACGAGCAGTACTTC
TRBJ2-5,TRBV19,.,.,CASNPGWAETQYF,TGTGCCAGTAATCCCGGGTGGGCAGAGACCCAGTACTTC
TRBJ1-1,TRBV5-6,once,TRBD1,CASSLPGQGAAEAFF,TGTGCCAGCAGCTTACCGGGACAGGGGGCCGCTGAAGCTTTCTTT
TRBJ2-1,TRBV19,.,TRBD1,CASTGTGGANEQFF,TGTGCCAGTACAGGGACAGGGGGGGCCAATGAGCAGTTCTTC